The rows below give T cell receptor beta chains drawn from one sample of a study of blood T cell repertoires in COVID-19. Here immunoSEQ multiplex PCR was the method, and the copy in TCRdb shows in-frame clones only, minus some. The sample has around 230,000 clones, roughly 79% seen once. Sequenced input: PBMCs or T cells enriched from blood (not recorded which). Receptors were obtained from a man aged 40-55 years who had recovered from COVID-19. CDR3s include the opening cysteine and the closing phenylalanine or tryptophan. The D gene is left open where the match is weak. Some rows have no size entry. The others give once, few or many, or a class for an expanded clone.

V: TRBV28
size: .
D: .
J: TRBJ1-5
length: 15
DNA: TGTGCCAGCAGCCCTCAGCCGGGGGGGAGGCAGCCCCAGCATTTT
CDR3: CASSPQPGGRQPQHF

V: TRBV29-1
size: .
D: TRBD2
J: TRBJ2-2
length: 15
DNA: TGCAGCGCAACAATTGGACTAGCGGGACCCGGGGAGCTGTTTTTT
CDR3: CSATIGLAGPGELFF

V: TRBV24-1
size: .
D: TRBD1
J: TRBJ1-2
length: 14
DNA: TGTGCCACCAGTCCCGGGACAGCTTTCTATGGCTACACCTTC
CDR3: CATSPGTAFYGYTF

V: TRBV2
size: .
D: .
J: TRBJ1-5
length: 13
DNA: TGTGCCAGCACCCGGGATAGCAATCAGCCCCAGCATTTT
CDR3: CASTRDSNQPQHF

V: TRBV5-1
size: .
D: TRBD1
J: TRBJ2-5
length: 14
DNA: TGCGCCAGCAGCTCCCAGGGGGTGGTGGAGACCCAGTACTTC
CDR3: CASSSQGVVETQYF

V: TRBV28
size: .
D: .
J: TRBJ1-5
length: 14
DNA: TGTGCCAGCAGTCAAGGAGTCAACAATCAGCCCCAGCATTTT
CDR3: CASSQGVNNQPQHF

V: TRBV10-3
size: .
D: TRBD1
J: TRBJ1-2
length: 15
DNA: TGTGCCATCAGTGAGTCGGACAGGGATGCCTATGGCTACACCTTC
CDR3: CAISESDRDAYGYTF

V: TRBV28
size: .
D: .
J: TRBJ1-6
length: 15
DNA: TGTGCCAGCATAACAATCGGGACATATAATTCACCCCTCCACTTT
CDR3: CASITIGTYNSPLHF

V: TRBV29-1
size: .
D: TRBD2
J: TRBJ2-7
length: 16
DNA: TGCAGCGTTGAGAAACCAGGACTAGCGGGAGGGGACGAGCAGTACTTC
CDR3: CSVEKPGLAGGDEQYF

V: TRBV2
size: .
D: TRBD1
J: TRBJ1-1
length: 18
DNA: TGTGCCAGCAGTGAAGTCGAGGGACAGGGGGAACAAAGCACTGAAGCTTTCTTT
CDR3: CASSEVEGQGEQSTEAFF

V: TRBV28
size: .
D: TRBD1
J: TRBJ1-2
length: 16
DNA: TGTGCCAGCAGTTTACCAGGACAGGGAAGAGTCGGGGGCTACACCTTC
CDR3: CASSLPGQGRVGGYTF

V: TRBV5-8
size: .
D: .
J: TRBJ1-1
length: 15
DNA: TGTGCCAGCAGCTTGGCAGAGGGTCTGAACACTGAAGCTTTCTTT
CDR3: CASSLAEGLNTEAFF

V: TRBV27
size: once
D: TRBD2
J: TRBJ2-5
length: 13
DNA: TGTGCCAGCAGCCTAGCGGAATGGGAGACCCAGTACTTC
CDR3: CASSLAEWETQYF

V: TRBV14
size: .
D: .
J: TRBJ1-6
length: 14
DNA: TGTGCCAGCAGCCGGTACAGCGGTAATTCACCCCTCCACTTT
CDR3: CASSRYSGNSPLHF